This T cell receptor beta chain was sequenced for a study of blood T cell repertoires in COVID-19. In the study overall: The origin of the acute and convalescent COVID-19 samples was the United States, Italy and Spain.

Recovered status applied to Cohort 3 donors who had two consecutive negative PCRs. It also applied to those with clearance or with symptom resolution. Some clones are missing from TCRdb's copy, which holds only in-frame ones; the method was immunoSEQ multiplex PCR. Counted here are more than 350,000 clones, around nine tenths occurring once; the ten biggest clones make up around 10%. CDR1 LGHNA and CDR2 YSLEER come from the germline V gene. The CDR3 totals 14 residues. With 4 bases removed from V and 6 bases from J, the gap between germline ends came to 12 bases. The clonotype originates from a woman in her 50s who had recovered from COVID-19. Material: PBMCs or T cells enriched from blood (not recorded which). The chain carries TRBV4-3 and TRBJ1-4; D might be TRBD1 (5 bases). CDR3 in DNA: TGCGCCAGCAGCCTTCAGGGTACTGATGAAAAACTGTTTTTT. It codes for CASSLQGTDEKLFF.